These 9 T cell receptor beta chains were all obtained from the same sample, sequenced in a study of blood T cell repertoires in COVID-19 (dated by TCRdb to 2020 to 2022). Library creation used the immunoSEQ multiplex PCR assay. TCRdb mirrors the immuneACCESS table, restricted to in-frame sequences. Some clones are absent from its copies; in checked studies, under half trace to an unresolved V gene, and the reason for the others is unknown. Recorded for this sample are 250,000 to 300,000 clones; 89% of them occurred a single time. The ten largest clones capture about 12% of the sample. Sequenced material: peripheral blood. These receptors came from a woman aged 55-70 years with acute or convalescent COVID-19.

This clone was counted only a few times. This chain uses TRBV2 with TRBJ1-4, with unresolved D. V shed 4 bases and J shed 4 bases, with 4 bases lying between them. The CDR3 is 12 residues long. CDR1 is SNHLY and CDR2 is FYNNEI in the germline V gene. This chain's CDR3 is CASSGSNEKLFF. For the CDR3, the DNA is TGTGCCAGCAGTGGGAGTAATGAAAAACTGTTTTTT.

This sequence joins TRBV9 and TRBJ2-5, with D tentatively TRBD2 (6 bases). The V end was cut by 4 bases, the J end by 5 bases, with 24 bases between. CDR3 length: 17 amino acids. Per germline, CDR1 SGDLS and CDR2 YYNGEE. This CDR3 reads CASSSSTSGLGRETQYF. The DNA of the CDR3 is TGTGCCAGCAGCTCAAGTACCTCGGGACTCGGGCGGGAGACCCAGTACTTC.

The rearrangement uses TRBV19 and TRBJ1-5; the D is unclear. There are 14 residues in the CDR3. Per the germline V gene, CDR1 is LNHDA and CDR2 is SQIVND (reference sequence). With 6 bases removed from V and 7 bases from J, the gap between germline ends came to 16 bases. The CDR3 nucleotides read TGTGCCAGTAGCCCCGGGAGGGCAGGCCAGCCCCAGCATTTT. It is translated as CASSPGRAGQPQHF. Using reference TRBV19 and TRBJ1-5 for the parts outside the CDR3, the full variable domain is DGGITQSPKYLFRKEGQNVTLSCEQNLNHDAMYWYRQDPGQGLRLIYYSQIVNDFQKGDIAEGYSVSREKKESFPLTVTSAQKNPTAFYLCASSPGRAGQPQHFGDGTRLSIL.

Comment on this clone: The sample has other DNA sequences that encode this CDR3 too. The gene calls are TRBV27 and TRBJ1-2; D is perhaps TRBD1 (6 bases). Germline V gene lookup returns CDR1 MNHEY and CDR2 SMNVEV (reference sequence). CDR3 size: 14 residues. The V end lost 2 bases, the J end lost 2 bases, and 9 bases lay between the germline ends. This chain's CDR3 is CASSLRGQNYGYTF. The CDR3 coding sequence is TGTGCCAGCAGTTTAAGGGGACAAAACTATGGCTACACCTTC.

Only one count was recorded for this clone. The V gene is TRBV7-6, the J gene TRBJ1-3; no reliable D call. V lost 4 bases and J 4 bases, leaving 11 bases between the germline ends. The CDR3 has 14 amino acids. Germline V gene data show CDR1 as SGHVS and CDR2 as FNYEAQ. CDR3: CASSSSSGGNTIYF. The CDR3 DNA is TGTGCCAGCAGCTCGTCATCGGGAGGAAACACCATATATTTT.

V and J are TRBV5-1 and TRBJ2-1, with 7 bases that match TRBD2. CDR1 is SGHRS, CDR2 YFSETQ, per germline. The V and J ends lost 4 bases and 10 bases, in that order; junction bases with no gene match: 11. CDR3 size: 14 residues. The CDR3 protein is CASSLDPRRGEQFF. DNA for the CDR3: TGCGCCAGCAGCCTTGACCCCCGGCGGGGGGAGCAGTTCTTC.

The chain has TRBV6-4 and TRBJ1-2; D remains unclear. The CDR3 is 13 residues long. V gave up 3 bases and J gave up 0 bases, with 5 bases separating them. Germline values: CDR1 MRHNA, CDR2 SNTAGT. The CDR3 DNA follows: TGTGCCAGCAGTGAGGGCACTAACTATGGCTACACCTTC. This sequence encodes CASSEGTNYGYTF.

This rearrangement joins TRBV11-2 to TRBJ1-1, with D perhaps TRBD1 (5 bases). V lost 0 bases, J lost 1 base, and 15 bases lay in between. The CDR3 is 17 amino acids. The germline gives CDR1 SGHAT, CDR2 FQNNGV. The DNA of the CDR3 is TGTGCCAGCAGCTTAGATGGTTGGGGGGAGTCGAACACTGAAGCTTTCTTT. Its translation is CASSLDGWGESNTEAFF.

The chain carries TRBV5-1 and TRBJ2-5; 9 bases map to TRBD2. Germline V gene lookup returns CDR1 SGHRS and CDR2 YFSETQ. This CDR3 is built from 15 residues. V was clipped by 0 bases and J by 5 bases; unmatched bases: 5. The CDR3 DNA sequence: TGCGCCAGCAGCTTGGCTAGCGGGGTTGCGGAGACCCAGTACTTC. It yields the protein CASSLASGVAETQYF. The whole variable domain, remainder taken from reference TRBV5-1 and TRBJ2-5, is KAGVTQTPRYLIKTRGQQVTLSCSPISGHRSVSWYQQTPGQGLQFLFEYFSETQRNKGNFPGRFSGRQFSNSRSEMNVSTLELGDSALYLCASSLASGVAETQYFGPGTRLLVL.